This T cell receptor beta chain originates from a study of blood T cell repertoires in COVID-19. The data were produced by immunoSEQ multiplex PCR, yet TCRdb's version contains in-frame clones alone and is incomplete. The sample consists of about 380,000 clones, 81% of them appearing once. Germline CDR1 MDHEN, CDR2 SYDVKM. Trimming cost V 3 bases and J 8 bases; bases outside gene matches: 6. The CDR3 consists of 14 residues. What was sequenced was peripheral blood. The V and J genes are TRBV28 and TRBJ1-2, with 10 nucleotides matching TRBD1. The receptor's source is a human donor with acute or convalescent COVID-19. The donor label of this sample is uncertain. The CDR3: CASSLGQGKGGYTF. The CDR3 DNA follows: TGTGCCAGCAGTTTGGGACAGGGGAAAGGCGGCTACACCTTC.